Listed below are T cell receptor beta chains from one sample, sequenced in a study of breast tumors, draining lymph nodes, adjacent tissues. Each CDR3 protein gets one entry after TCRdb re-called the multiplex PCR reads with MiXCR. The repertoire holds around 170,000 distinct CDR3 sequences, with roughly a third as singletons. Specimen: axillary lymph node tissue. The receptors shown here come from a female donor with breast cancer. Some clones in this sample may be carry-over from other donors' samples. The CDR3 runs from the conserved cysteine through the conserved F or W. A D gene is named only where the DNA matches it firmly. The size of a clone is reported for some rows only, either as once, few or many, or as a class for expanded clones.

j_call v_call d_call clone_size cdr3_aa cdr3_nt
TRBJ2-1 TRBV7-2 TRBD1 many CASSDARTGRNEQFF TGTGCCAGCAGCGACGCTCGGACAGGGCGCAATGAGCAGTTCTTC
TRBJ2-5 TRBV5-1 NA NA CASSSTGPSPLETQYF TGCGCCAGCAGCTCAACCGGGCCCTCCCCCTTAGAGACCCAGTACTTC
TRBJ2-7 TRBV20-1 TRBD1 NA CSAEDRSLYAQYF TGCAGTGCAGAGGACAGGTCGTTGTACGCGCAGTACTTC
TRBJ2-3 TRBV18 TRBD1 NA CASSPGTGDTQYF TGTGCCAGCTCACCCGGGACAGGGGACACGCAGTATTTT
TRBJ1-4 TRBV12-3/TRBV12-4 TRBD1 many CASSLYRGLTNEKLFF TGTGCCAGCAGTTTGTACAGGGGGCTAACTAATGAAAAACTGTTTTTT
TRBJ2-1 TRBV20-1 NA many CSALLWGTDNEQFF TGCAGTGCTCTCCTTTGGGGCACGGACAATGAGCAGTTCTTC
TRBJ2-5 TRBV27 NA few CASKLAETQYF TGTGCCAGCAAATTGGCGGAGACCCAGTACTTC
TRBJ2-1 TRBV12-3/TRBV12-4 TRBD2 many CASRGIRLAGRDNEQFF TGTGCCAGCAGGGGAATACGACTAGCGGGTCGAGACAATGAGCAGTTCTTC
TRBJ1-5 TRBV7-9 NA many CASSLERGPVALGQPQHF TGTGCCAGCAGCTTAGAGCGGGGGCCCGTTGCTCTTGGCCAGCCCCAGCATTTT
TRBJ2-1 TRBV6-4 NA many CASSAGGEQFF TGTGCCAGCAGTGCCGGGGGTGAGCAGTTCTTC
TRBJ1-2 TRBV4-2 NA many CASSQDLTANYGYTF TGTGCCAGCAGCCAAGACTTAACAGCTAACTATGGCTACACCTTC
TRBJ1-5 TRBV12-5 NA many CASGPELLSNQPQHF TGTGCTAGTGGCCCGGAGCTACTAAGCAATCAGCCCCAGCATTTT
TRBJ2-7 TRBV7-8 NA many CASSLVGREKVNEQYF TGTGCCAGCAGCTTAGTCGGCCGAGAAAAGGTCAACGAGCAGTACTTC
TRBJ1-2 TRBV6-5 TRBD1 NA CASTGQGVFYGYTF TGTGCCAGCACGGGACAGGGGGTTTTCTATGGCTACACCTTC
TRBJ2-1 TRBV29-1 NA many CSVGENNEQFF TGCAGCGTGGGGGAAAACAATGAGCAGTTCTTC
TRBJ1-1 TRBV2 NA NA CASSVRNTEAFF TGTGCCAGCAGTGTTCGGAACACTGAAGCTTTCTTT
TRBJ1-3 TRBV28 NA NA CASIGGVGTLSGNTIYF TGTGCCAGCATAGGAGGGGTGGGGACCCTCTCTGGAAACACCATATATTTT
TRBJ1-5 TRBV12-3/TRBV12-4 NA once CASSFINSDQPQHF TGTGCCAGCAGTTTCATAAATAGCGATCAGCCCCAGCATTTT
TRBJ1-5 TRBV7-8 NA many CASSLGGAGNQPQHF TGTGCCAGCAGCTTAGGGGGGGCAGGGAATCAGCCCCAGCATTTT
TRBJ2-5 TRBV11-2 NA NA CASSSHIGPGAATQYF TGTGCCAGCAGCTCACACATTGGACCGGGGGCCGCGACCCAGTACTTC
TRBJ2-7 TRBV29-1 TRBD2 many CSAHARLAGVRYEQYF TGCAGCGCTCACGCTCGACTAGCGGGAGTCCGGTACGAGCAGTACTTC
TRBJ1-5 TRBV6-1 TRBD1 few CASRDRGITADQPQHF TGTGCCAGCAGAGACAGGGGGATAACGGCGGATCAGCCCCAGCATTTT
TRBJ2-5 TRBV29-1 TRBD2 NA CSLAILAGTETQYF TGCAGCTTAGCGATCCTAGCGGGGACAGAGACCCAGTACTTC
TRBJ1-5 TRBV18 NA NA CASSSQGNQPQHF TGTGCCAGCTCATCTCAGGGGAATCAGCCCCAGCATTTT
TRBJ2-7 TRBV4-1 NA many CASSQDWGNYEQYF TGCGCCAGCAGCCAAGATTGGGGCAACTACGAGCAGTACTTC
TRBJ2-7 TRBV6-2/TRBV6-3 TRBD1 NA CASSRRDRTYEQYF TGTGCCAGCAGTCGGCGGGACAGGACCTACGAGCAGTACTTC
TRBJ2-7 TRBV7-8 TRBD1 many CASSFGTGGSYEQYF TGTGCCAGCAGCTTCGGGACAGGGGGTTCCTACGAGCAGTACTTC
TRBJ2-1 TRBV6-4 NA few CASSSGQAGEQFF TGTGCCAGCAGTTCGGGACAAGCCGGTGAGCAGTTCTTC
TRBJ2-5 TRBV5-1 TRBD2 many CASSPLAGAQETQYF TGCGCCAGCAGTCCTCTAGCGGGGGCACAAGAGACCCAGTACTTC
TRBJ2-2 TRBV9 TRBD1 many CASSVSVTGDNTGELFF TGTGCCAGCAGCGTATCGGTGACAGGGGATAACACCGGGGAGCTGTTTTTT
TRBJ2-7 TRBV9 TRBD1 many CASSDRDRVSYEQYF TGTGCCAGCAGCGACCGGGACAGGGTCTCCTACGAGCAGTACTTC
TRBJ2-3 TRBV28 NA NA CASHRGASTQYF TGTGCCAGCCATCGGGGCGCGTCTACGCAGTATTTT
TRBJ1-1 TRBV5-1 TRBD1 few CASSPSPGGHTEAFF TGCGCCAGCAGCCCTTCGCCAGGGGGCCATACTGAAGCTTTCTTT
TRBJ2-3 TRBV7-3 TRBD1 many CASSPSAWTGRTDTQYF TGTGCCAGCAGCCCATCCGCCTGGACAGGCCGCACAGATACGCAGTATTTT
TRBJ2-7 TRBV20-1 NA few CSARVSGERSSYEQYF TGCAGTGCTAGAGTTTCCGGAGAGCGGTCCTCCTACGAGCAGTACTTC
TRBJ2-2 TRBV5-8 TRBD1 many CASSRTGRSSGTGELFF TGTGCCAGCAGTAGGACAGGGCGGTCGTCGGGCACCGGGGAGCTGTTTTTT
TRBJ2-7 TRBV3-1 NA few CASSPPGNPYEQYF TGTGCCAGCAGCCCTCCCGGAAACCCCTACGAGCAGTACTTC
TRBJ2-1 TRBV4-1 TRBD2 many CASRLTLAGGYEQFF TGCGCCAGCAGACTCACTTTGGCGGGAGGTTATGAGCAGTTCTTC
TRBJ2-1 TRBV18 NA few CASSPLQRSYNEQFF TGTGCCAGCTCACCATTACAGCGGTCCTACAATGAGCAGTTCTTC
TRBJ2-3 TRBV9 TRBD2 many CASSTSGVSTDTQYF TGTGCCAGCAGCACGAGCGGGGTAAGCACAGATACGCAGTATTTT
TRBJ2-7 TRBV20-1 NA many CSARPGASGLYEQYF TGCAGTGCTAGACCCGGCGCCTCCGGGCTCTACGAGCAGTACTTC
TRBJ1-5 TRBV9 NA NA CASSVGWGGYGWARSNQPQHF TGTGCCAGCAGCGTCGGGTGGGGCGGGTACGGGTGGGCGAGGAGCAATCAGCCCCAGCATTTT
TRBJ2-5 TRBV11-2 NA few CASSLLPGAPGAQYF TGTGCCAGCAGCTTACTCCCCGGGGCGCCGGGGGCCCAGTACTTC
TRBJ1-2 TRBV29-1 TRBD1 many CSVGQNVNYGYTF TGCAGCGTGGGACAGAACGTTAACTATGGCTACACCTTC
TRBJ2-1 TRBV9 NA few CASSARGQFSYNEQFF TGTGCCAGCAGCGCCCGAGGGCAGTTTTCCTACAATGAGCAGTTCTTC
TRBJ1-2 TRBV29-1 NA many CSVAGGEFYGYTF TGCAGCGTTGCCGGGGGCGAATTCTATGGCTACACCTTC
TRBJ2-5 TRBV7-9 TRBD1 NA CASSSLDGTGKETQYF TGTGCCAGCAGCTCCCTGGACGGGACAGGGAAAGAGACCCAGTACTTC
TRBJ2-2 TRBV30 NA many CAWTNTGELFF TGTGCCTGGACGAACACCGGGGAGCTGTTTTTT
TRBJ2-2 TRBV29-1 NA NA CSVSNTGELFF TGCAGCGTATCCAACACCGGGGAGCTGTTTTTT
TRBJ2-6 TRBV2 NA NA CASSLGPNTEAF TGTGCCAGCAGCCTGGGACCGAACACTGAAGCTTTC